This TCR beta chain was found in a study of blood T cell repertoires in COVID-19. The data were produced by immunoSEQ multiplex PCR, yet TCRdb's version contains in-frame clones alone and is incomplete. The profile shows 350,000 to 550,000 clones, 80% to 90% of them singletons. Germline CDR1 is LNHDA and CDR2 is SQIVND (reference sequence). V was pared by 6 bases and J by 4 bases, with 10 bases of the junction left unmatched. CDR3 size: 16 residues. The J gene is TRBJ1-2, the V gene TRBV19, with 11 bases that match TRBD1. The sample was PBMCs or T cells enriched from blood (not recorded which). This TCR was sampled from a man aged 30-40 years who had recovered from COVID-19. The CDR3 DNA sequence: TGTGCCAGTAGCATAACCCGGACAGGGGGCCGCTATGGCTACACCTTC. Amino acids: CASSITRTGGRYGYTF.